These T cell receptor beta chains were read from a single sample in a study of T cell changes during pregnancy in multiple sclerosis. TCRdb's copy holds only in-frame clones and misses some; the assay was immunoSEQ multiplex PCR. Of tens of thousands of clones listed, 94% are singletons. Sequencing was performed on CD4+ T cells from peripheral blood mononuclear cells, taken in the second trimester of pregnancy. The receptors were sampled from a female donor with multiple sclerosis, enrolled in a pregnancy study. CDR3s include the opening cysteine and the closing phenylalanine or tryptophan. A D gene is named only where the DNA matches it firmly. Rows give clone size only sometimes, using once, few, many, or a class for an expanded clone.

abundance,v_gene,d_gene,j_gene,CDR3aa,CDR3nt
once,TRBV6-4,TRBD2,TRBJ2-2,CASSVLAGATNTGELFF,TGTGCCAGCAGTGTCCTAGCGGGGGCGACGAACACCGGGGAGCTGTTTTTT
once,TRBV15,.,TRBJ2-7,CATSSRTESSYEQYF,TGTGCCACCAGCTCCCGGACAGAGAGCTCCTACGAGCAGTACTTC
.,TRBV6-1,TRBD1,TRBJ1-5,CASSFTGANQPQHF,TGTGCCAGCAGTTTTACAGGGGCCAATCAGCCCCAGCATTTT
.,TRBV27,TRBD2,TRBJ2-7,CASSLGFSGTLFYEQYF,TGTGCCAGCAGTTTAGGTTTTAGCGGGACTCTCTTCTACGAGCAGTACTTC
.,TRBV5-4,.,TRBJ2-7,CASSPGHLRHEQYF,TGTGCCAGCAGCCCGGGACACTTGAGGCACGAGCAGTACTTC
.,TRBV7-2,TRBD2,TRBJ2-1,CASSLTSFSSYNEQFF,TGTGCCAGCAGCCTGACTAGCTTTAGCTCCTACAATGAGCAGTTCTTC
.,TRBV5-1,.,TRBJ1-1,CASSPGTPNTEAFF,TGCGCCAGCAGCCCGGGGACTCCCAACACTGAAGCTTTCTTT
.,TRBV6-1,.,TRBJ1-2,CAGGWRGYTF,TGTGCCGGCGGATGGCGAGGCTACACCTTC
.,TRBV5-4,.,TRBJ2-1,CASSSRVAEYSYNEQFF,TGTGCCAGCAGCTCCAGGGTAGCGGAATACTCCTACAATGAGCAGTTCTTC
.,TRBV5-8,TRBD1,TRBJ1-1,CASSWGRGKTGGTEAFF,TGTGCCAGCAGCTGGGGTCGGGGAAAGACAGGGGGTACTGAAGCTTTCTTT
.,TRBV19,.,TRBJ2-3,CASSWLSGDTQYF,TGTGCCAGTAGTTGGCTATCAGGGGATACGCAGTATTTT
.,TRBV5-1,TRBD1,TRBJ1-1,CASSPGQGAVGTEAFF,TGCGCCAGCAGCCCGGGACAGGGGGCGGTCGGCACTGAAGCTTTCTTT